The source of this T cell receptor beta chain is a study of shared clonotypes between healthy human individuals. The donors were all Caucasian adults (living in Nashville, Tennessee). As to this clone: Its antigen is not identified.

Unmatched junction bases numbered 4, after V lost 8 bases and J lost 1 base. This CDR3 comprises 13 residues. Germline CDR1 is SQVTM and CDR2 is ANQGSEA. For sorted subsets, approximately 200 ng DNA per replicate equaled 30,000 or so T cell genomes. Clones were read by immunoSEQ multiplex PCR, and TCRdb kept only the in-frame ones, dropping some. The table records 2 million to 2.5 million clones, 85% to 95% of them present only once. Study-wide findings and caveats: Generation probabilities of non-shared clonotypes were lower (relative to those shared by all four donors). Generally, naive subsets (rather than memory subsets) showed larger estimated richness.

Sample: naive CD4+ T cells from PBMCs. Indicated subset: CD45RA+ positively selected. The receptor comes from a man between 18 and 29 years old in good health. Some clones in this sample may be carry-over from other donors' samples. The chain couples TRBV29-1 to TRBJ2-3; 9 bases agree with TRBD1. CDR3 region: CSSRTGGTDTQYF. Written as DNA, the CDR3 is TGCAGCTCAAGGACAGGGGGCACAGATACGCAGTATTTT.